This record looks at one T cell receptor beta chain sequence and its context. The antigen this receptor binds is unknown. There are no base qualities to consult, and no much larger clone falls within one base. Taken from cysteine to phenylalanine, the CDR3 has 16 residues. Only the CDR3 part of the read is kept: 48 bases, read in frame from the first base. The trim is 1 base for V and 3 bases for J, with a gap of 13 bases between the germline ends. CDR1 is given as LGHDT and CDR2 as YNNKEL, both from the germline V gene (reference sequence). High-throughput TCR beta sequencing profiled peripheral blood CD8+ and CD4+ T cells from healthy donors, Susac syndrome patients and multiple sclerosis patients. Treatment-naive patients with stable or active relapsing-remitting disease fulfilling revised McDonald criteria were used as multiple sclerosis controls. CD8+ TEMRA cells were enriched by FACS, while bulk CD8+ and CD4+ T cells were purified by magnetic negative isolation. Blood was collected in EDTA tubes and processed within 24 hours, with PBMCs isolated through density gradient centrifugation. PBMCs intended for TCR sequencing were frozen in liquid nitrogen and were later thawed in a 37 degrees C water bath. The sorted or isolated CD4+, CD8+ and CD8+ TEMRA cells reached a purity of at least 90%.

RNA was extracted using the RNeasy kit, and about 0.45 to 1 ug of the RNA was reverse transcribed with random hexamers. TCR beta CDR3 regions were amplified with the immunoSEQ multiplex PCR assay covering 54 Vbeta and 13 Jbeta segments. Bias from PCR amplification was corrected by using a synthetic template baseline for primer optimization and for computational correction. The original methods were these. Reads were assigned to V, D and J genes according to IMGT and analyzed in immunoSEQ Analyzer, with only productive sequences retained. Clonality was calculated as one minus the Shannon entropy normalized by log2 of the number of productive unique sequences. For each patient and control, public and private clones were evaluated within the 100 most prevalent clones. Clones were defined as Susac-specific when absent from the healthy and MS cohorts, from roughly 1,000 published viral clones and from other ImmuneACCESS disease sequences. TCRdb applied fastp at Q25 and MiXCR to the public reads, then kept only in-frame beta chains. For every CDR3 protein sequence, its rows merge into one entry that carries the most common genes and DNA. The V and J calls and clone size are TCRdb's, not the authors'. The sample table lists around 120,000 distinct CDR3 sequences, 85% to 95% of them with a count of one. The ten largest clones represent roughly 0.094% of the sample.

This specimen belongs to a study of CD8 T cells in Susac syndrome (dated by TCRdb to the late 2010s). With regard to the full study: Whether CD8+ T cell activation and differentiation in Susac syndrome was antigen driven was tested using repertoire sequencing.

Findings and caveats that apply to the study as a whole: The TCR sequencing and HLA analysis was acknowledged to have included a relatively small number of individuals.

The sequence links TRBV3-1 to TRBJ1-5; no D segment can be confidently identified. Sequenced: CD4+ T cells from PBMCs. The TCR comes from a human donor with multiple sclerosis. The CDR3 protein: CASSQGLPVYNQPQHF. The DNA reads TGTGCCAGCAGCCAAGGGCTACCGGTCTACAATCAGCCCCAGCATTTT.